This T cell receptor beta chain was retrieved from a study of T cells after yellow fever vaccination. Study-wide findings and caveats: Overlap between CD4 and CD8 compartments was detected for a small share of clonotypes.

The CDR3 runs 15 residues. Germline CDR1 KGHSH, CDR2 LQKENI. The V and J ends lost 3 bases and 4 bases respectively, with 12 bases between them. TCRdb redid the calling of the 5' RACE reads with MiXCR, one entry per CDR3 protein. Found here are some 340,000 distinct CDR3 sequences, about 10% of them singletons; the top ten hold approximately 3%. The sample holds a few counts of this clonotype. What it recognizes is unknown. The sequence was collected from a man aged 18-30 years who received the YFV17D yellow fever vaccine. The V call is TRBV18, the J call TRBJ2-2; D gene uncertain. The starting material was CD4+ T cells sorted from PBMCs, obtained 45 days after the yellow fever booster vaccination. The chain's CDR3 is CASSPYPETTGELFF. In DNA, the CDR3 is TGTGCCAGCTCACCCTACCCAGAGACCACCGGGGAGCTGTTTTTT. Full variable domain (missing parts from reference TRBV18 and TRBJ2-2): NAGVMQNPRHLVRRRGQEARLRCSPMKGHSHVYWYRQLPEEGLKFMVYLQKENIIDESGMPKERFSAEFPKEGPSILRIQQVVRGDSAAYFCASSPYPETTGELFFGEGSRLTVL.